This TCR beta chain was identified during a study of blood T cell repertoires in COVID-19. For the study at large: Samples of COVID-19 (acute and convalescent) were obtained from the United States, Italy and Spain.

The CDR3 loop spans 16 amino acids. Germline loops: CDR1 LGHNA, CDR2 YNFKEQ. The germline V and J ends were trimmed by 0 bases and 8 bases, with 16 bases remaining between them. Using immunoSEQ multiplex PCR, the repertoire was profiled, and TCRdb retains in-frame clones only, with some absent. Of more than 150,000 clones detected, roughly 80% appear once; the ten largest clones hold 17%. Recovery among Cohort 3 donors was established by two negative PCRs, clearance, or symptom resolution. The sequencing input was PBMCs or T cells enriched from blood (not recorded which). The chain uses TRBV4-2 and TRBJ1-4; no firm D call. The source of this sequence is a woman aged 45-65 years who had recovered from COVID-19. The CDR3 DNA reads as TGTGCCAGCAGCCAAGATTTCGGTCCGGGAGGGGAAAAACTGTTTTTT. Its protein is CASSQDFGPGGEKLFF.